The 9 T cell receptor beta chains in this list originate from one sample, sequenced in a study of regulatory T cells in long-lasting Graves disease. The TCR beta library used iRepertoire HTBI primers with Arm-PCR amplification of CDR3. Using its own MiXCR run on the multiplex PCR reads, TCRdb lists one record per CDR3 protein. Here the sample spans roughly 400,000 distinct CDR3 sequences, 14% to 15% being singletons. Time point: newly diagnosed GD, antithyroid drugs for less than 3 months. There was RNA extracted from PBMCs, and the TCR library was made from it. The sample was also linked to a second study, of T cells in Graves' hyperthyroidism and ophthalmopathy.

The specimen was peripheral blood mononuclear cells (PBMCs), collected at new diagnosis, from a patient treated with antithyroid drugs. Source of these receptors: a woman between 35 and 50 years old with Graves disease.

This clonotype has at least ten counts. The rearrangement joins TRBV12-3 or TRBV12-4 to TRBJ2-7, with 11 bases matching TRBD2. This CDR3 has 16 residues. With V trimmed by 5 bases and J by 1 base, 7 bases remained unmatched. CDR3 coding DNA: TGTGCCAGCAGTCCTACTAGCGGGAGTCTTTCCTACGAGCAGTACTTC. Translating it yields CASSPTSGSLSYEQYF.

CDR3 region: CSVYRQAGYTF. The CDR3 DNA follows: TGCAGCGTCTATCGACAAGCTGGCTACACCTTC. The gene calls are TRBV29-1 and TRBJ1-2; the D is unclear. CDR1 and CDR2 (germline): SQVTM, ANQGSEA. The CDR3 runs to 11 residues. V was shortened by 6 bases and J by 7 bases, with 12 bases between the two germline ends.

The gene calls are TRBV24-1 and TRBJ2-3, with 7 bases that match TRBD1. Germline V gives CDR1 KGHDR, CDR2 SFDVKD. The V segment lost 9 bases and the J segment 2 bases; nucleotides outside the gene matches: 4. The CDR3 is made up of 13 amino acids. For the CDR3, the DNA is TGTGCCACCGGGGACAGATACACAGATACGCAGTATTTT. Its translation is CATGDRYTDTQYF.

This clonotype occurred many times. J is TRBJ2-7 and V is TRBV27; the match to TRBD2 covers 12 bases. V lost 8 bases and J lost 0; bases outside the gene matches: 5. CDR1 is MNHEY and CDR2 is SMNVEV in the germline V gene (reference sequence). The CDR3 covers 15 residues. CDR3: CASRLAGDPSYEQYF. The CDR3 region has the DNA TGTGCCAGCCGACTAGCGGGAGATCCCTCCTACGAGCAGTACTTC.

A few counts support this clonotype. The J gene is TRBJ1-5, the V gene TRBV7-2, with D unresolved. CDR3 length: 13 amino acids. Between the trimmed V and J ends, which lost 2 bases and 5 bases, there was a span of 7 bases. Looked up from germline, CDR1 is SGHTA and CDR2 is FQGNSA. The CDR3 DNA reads TGTGCCAGCAGCTTATATTACGATCAGCCCCAGCATTTT. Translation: CASSLYYDQPQHF. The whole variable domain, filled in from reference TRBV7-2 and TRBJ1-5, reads GAGVSQSPSNKVTEKGKDVELRCDPISGHTALYWYRQSLGQGLEFLIYFQGNSAPDKSGLPSDRFSAERTGGSVSTLTIQRTQQEDSAVYLCASSLYYDQPQHFGDGTRLSIL.

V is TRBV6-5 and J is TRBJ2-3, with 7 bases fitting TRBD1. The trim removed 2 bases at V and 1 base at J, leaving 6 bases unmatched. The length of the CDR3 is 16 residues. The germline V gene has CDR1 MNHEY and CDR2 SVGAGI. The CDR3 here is CASSYPTGKGTDTQYF. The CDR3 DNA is TGTGCCAGCAGTTACCCGACAGGGAAGGGCACAGATACGCAGTATTTT.

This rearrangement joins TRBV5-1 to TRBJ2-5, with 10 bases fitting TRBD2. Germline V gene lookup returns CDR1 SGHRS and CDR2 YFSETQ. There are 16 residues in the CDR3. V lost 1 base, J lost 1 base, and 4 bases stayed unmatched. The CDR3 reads CASSLLAGVTQETQYF. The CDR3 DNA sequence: TGCGCCAGCAGCTTGCTAGCGGGAGTAACCCAAGAGACCCAGTACTTC.

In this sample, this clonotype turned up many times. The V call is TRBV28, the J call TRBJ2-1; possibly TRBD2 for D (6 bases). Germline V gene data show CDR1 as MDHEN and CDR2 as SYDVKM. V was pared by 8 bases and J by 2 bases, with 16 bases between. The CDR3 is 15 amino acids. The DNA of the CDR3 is TGTGCCAGCGACCGAGGGGAGGAAACCTACAATGAGCAGTTCTTC. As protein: CASDRGEETYNEQFF.

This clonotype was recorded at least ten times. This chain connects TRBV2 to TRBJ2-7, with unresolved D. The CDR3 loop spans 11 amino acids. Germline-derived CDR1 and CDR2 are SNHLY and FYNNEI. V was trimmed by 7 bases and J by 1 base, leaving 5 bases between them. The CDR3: CASKLSYEQYF. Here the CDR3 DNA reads TGTGCCAGCAAACTGTCCTACGAGCAGTACTTC. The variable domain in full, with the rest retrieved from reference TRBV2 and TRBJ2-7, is EPEVTQTPSHQVTQMGQEVILRCVPISNHLYFYWYRQILGQKVEFLVSFYNNEISEKSEIFDDQFSVERPDGSNFTLKIRSTKLEDSAMYFCASKLSYEQYFGPGTRLTVT.